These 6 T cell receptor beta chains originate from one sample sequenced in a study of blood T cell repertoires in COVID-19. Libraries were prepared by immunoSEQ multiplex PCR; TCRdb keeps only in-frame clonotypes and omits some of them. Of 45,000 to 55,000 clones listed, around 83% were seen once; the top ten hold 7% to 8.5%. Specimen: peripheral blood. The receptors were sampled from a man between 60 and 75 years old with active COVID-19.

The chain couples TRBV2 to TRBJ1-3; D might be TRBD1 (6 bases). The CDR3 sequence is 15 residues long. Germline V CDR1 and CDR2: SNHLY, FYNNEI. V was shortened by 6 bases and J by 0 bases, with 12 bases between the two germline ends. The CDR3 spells CASRDGQTSGNTIYF. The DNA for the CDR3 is TGTGCCAGCAGGGACGGACAGACCTCTGGAAACACCATATATTTT.

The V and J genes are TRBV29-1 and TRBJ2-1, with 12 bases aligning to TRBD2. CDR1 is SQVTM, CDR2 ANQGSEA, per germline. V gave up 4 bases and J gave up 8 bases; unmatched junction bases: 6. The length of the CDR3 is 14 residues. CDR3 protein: CSVGLAGGPDEQFF. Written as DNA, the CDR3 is TGCAGCGTTGGCCTAGCGGGGGGGCCCGATGAGCAGTTCTTC.

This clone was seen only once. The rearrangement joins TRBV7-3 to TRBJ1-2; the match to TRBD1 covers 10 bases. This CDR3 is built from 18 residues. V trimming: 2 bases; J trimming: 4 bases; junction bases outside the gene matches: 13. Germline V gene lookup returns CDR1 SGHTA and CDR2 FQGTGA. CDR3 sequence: CASSLDASGTGDGYGYTF. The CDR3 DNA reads TGTGCCAGCAGCTTAGATGCGTCCGGGACAGGGGATGGCTATGGCTACACCTTC.

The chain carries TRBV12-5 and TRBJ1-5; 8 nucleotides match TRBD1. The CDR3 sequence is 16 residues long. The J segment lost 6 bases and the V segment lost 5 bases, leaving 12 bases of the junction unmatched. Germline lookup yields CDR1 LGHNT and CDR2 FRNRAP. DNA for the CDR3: TGTGCTAGTGGTGGTGATCTGGACAGGGAGCGTCAGCCCCAGCATTTT. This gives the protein CASGGDLDRERQPQHF.

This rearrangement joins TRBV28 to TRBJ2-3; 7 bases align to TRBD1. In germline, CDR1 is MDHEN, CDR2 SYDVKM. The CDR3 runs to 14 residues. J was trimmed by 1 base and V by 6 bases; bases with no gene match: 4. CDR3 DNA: TGTGCCAGCAGCAAACAGGGGCGCACAGATACGCAGTATTTT. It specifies CASSKQGRTDTQYF.

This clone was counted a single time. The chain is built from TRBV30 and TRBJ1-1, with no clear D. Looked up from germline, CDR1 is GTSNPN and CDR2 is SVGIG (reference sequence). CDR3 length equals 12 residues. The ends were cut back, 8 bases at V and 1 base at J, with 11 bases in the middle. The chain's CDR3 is CASQEQNTEAFF. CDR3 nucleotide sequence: TGTGCCAGCCAGGAACAGAACACTGAAGCTTTCTTT.